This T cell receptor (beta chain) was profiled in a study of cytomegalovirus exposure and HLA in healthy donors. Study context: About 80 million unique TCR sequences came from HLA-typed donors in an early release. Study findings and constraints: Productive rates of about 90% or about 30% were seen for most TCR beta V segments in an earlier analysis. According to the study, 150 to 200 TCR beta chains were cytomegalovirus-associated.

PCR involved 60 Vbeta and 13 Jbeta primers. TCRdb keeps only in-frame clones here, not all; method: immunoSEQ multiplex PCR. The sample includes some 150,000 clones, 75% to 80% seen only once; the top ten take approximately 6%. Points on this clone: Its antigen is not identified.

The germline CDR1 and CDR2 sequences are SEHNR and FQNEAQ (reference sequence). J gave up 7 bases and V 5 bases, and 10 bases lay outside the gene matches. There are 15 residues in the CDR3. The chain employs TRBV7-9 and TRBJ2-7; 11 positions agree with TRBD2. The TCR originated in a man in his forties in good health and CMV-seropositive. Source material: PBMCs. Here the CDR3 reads CASSPRTSGPQEQYF. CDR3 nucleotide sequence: TGTGCCAGCAGCCCAAGGACTAGCGGGCCTCAAGAGCAGTACTTC.